Shown below are 23 T cell receptor beta chains from a single sample sequenced in a study of response to subunit inactivated influenza vaccine. TCRdb itself ran the RT-PCR reads through MiXCR, one entry per CDR3 protein. The sample yields roughly 540,000 distinct CDR3 sequences, approximately 22% seen once. This same sample was also taken into another study, of T cells expressing NK-cell markers. That study reports: Synthesis of TCR beta cDNA relied on 5'RACE template switching carrying UMIs.

The starting material was CD4+ T cells sorted from PBMCs, obtained roughly 12 days after vaccination. The receptor source for this set is a man aged 50 or older who received an inactivated influenza vaccine.

The rearrangement joins TRBV11-2 to TRBJ2-1; no definite D call. With 3 bases removed from V and 9 bases from J, the gap between germline ends came to 6 bases. Germline-derived CDR1 and CDR2 are SGHAT and FQNNGV. CDR3 length: 11 amino acids. CDR3 bases: TGTGCCAGCAGCTTTACGGGTGAGCAGTTCTTC. Translation gives CASSFTGEQFF.

This clonotype was observed a handful of times. As DNA, the CDR3 is TGCAGCGTTGAAGAGCTAGCGGGAACTGAGCAGTTCTTC. Protein: CSVEELAGTEQFF. The genes are TRBV29-1 and TRBJ2-1; TRBD2 aligns across 9 bases. The CDR3 runs 13 residues. Unmatched junction bases numbered 3, after V lost 0 bases and J lost 9 bases. Looked up from germline, CDR1 is SQVTM and CDR2 is ANQGSEA.

This clonotype was seen only once. The rearrangement joins TRBV6-1 to TRBJ2-5; TRBD1 agrees at 11 bases. The J segment lost 5 bases and the V segment lost 7 bases, leaving 15 bases of the junction unmatched. CDR1 and CDR2 from the germline V gene are MNHNS and SASEGT. The CDR3 covers 17 residues. Here the CDR3 DNA reads TGTGCCAGCAAGGGAAGCGCAGGGACAGGGGGTCTGGAGACCCAGTACTTC. Translation gives CASKGSAGTGGLETQYF.

This clonotype has a handful of counts. The chain recombines TRBV20-1 with TRBJ2-3, with 9 bases fitting TRBD2. Germline CDR1 is DFQATT and CDR2 is SNEGSKA (reference sequence). The trim removed 3 bases at V and 4 bases at J, leaving 2 bases unmatched. CDR3 size: 13 residues. The CDR3 DNA sequence: TGCAGTGCTAGGCGGACTAGCGCAGATACGCAGTATTTT. Its translation is CSARRTSADTQYF.

This clonotype was seen a handful of times. The chain carries TRBV6-5 and TRBJ2-7; TRBD1 might be the D (6 bases). Germline CDR1 reads MNHEY; CDR2 reads SVGAGI. Trimming cost V 2 bases and J 3 bases, with 8 bases left between them. The CDR3 consists of 13 residues. DNA of the CDR3: TGTGCCAGCAGTTACGGGGGCTTCTACGAGCAGTACTTC. Its protein product is CASSYGGFYEQYF.

This clonotype was seen a few times. The chain joins TRBV20-1 to TRBJ1-2; 8 positions agree with TRBD1. Losses at the gene ends were 3 bases for V and 3 bases for J; bases not matched to a gene: 6. CDR3 size: 14 residues. Germline CDR1 reads DFQATT; CDR2 reads SNEGSKA (reference sequence). CDR3 coding DNA: TGCAGTGCTAGGGGGGCAGGGGGCGACTATGGCTACACCTTC. Translation: CSARGAGGDYGYTF.

The chain joins TRBV5-1 to TRBJ2-5; possibly TRBD1 for D (5 bases). The CDR3 totals 14 residues. From germline, CDR1 is SGHRS and CDR2 YFSETQ. V was pared by 5 bases and J by 2 bases, with 13 bases between. The CDR3 reads CASRAGRAQETQYF. Written as DNA, the CDR3 is TGCGCCAGCAGGGCAGGCAGGGCACAAGAGACCCAGTACTTC.

This clonotype has just a few counts. The V gene is TRBV5-6, the J gene TRBJ2-7, with TRBD2 identical over 12 bases. The CDR3 runs to 15 residues. Per the germline V gene, CDR1 is SGHDT and CDR2 is YYEEEE. V shed 4 bases, J shed 2 bases, and the junction held 4 bases outside the gene matches. The CDR3 protein is CASSQLAGGTYEQYF. Written as DNA, the CDR3 is TGTGCCAGCAGCCAACTAGCGGGAGGCACCTACGAGCAGTACTTC.

This chain connects TRBV20-1 to TRBJ2-4, with D perhaps TRBD1 (6 bases). Germline V lookup: CDR1 DFQATT, CDR2 SNEGSKA (reference sequence). The V gene lost 3 bases and the J gene lost 3 bases, with 15 bases spanning the gap. CDR3 size: 15 residues. As DNA, the CDR3 is TGCAGTGCTAGCGTGGCAGGGGATGTCAAAAACATTCAGTACTTC. It codes for CSASVAGDVKNIQYF.

The chain uses TRBV7-2 and TRBJ1-5, with D perhaps TRBD1 (5 bases). The length of the CDR3 is 16 residues. The V and J ends lost 0 bases and 0 bases respectively, with 9 bases between them. Germline V gene sequence: CDR1 SGHTA, CDR2 FQGNSA. The CDR3 region is CASSLARVNSNQPQHF. The CDR3, as DNA: TGTGCCAGCAGCTTAGCCAGGGTAAATAGCAATCAGCCCCAGCATTTT.

This clonotype was seen a handful of times. The gene calls are TRBV7-9 and TRBJ1-1; TRBD1 might be the D (5 bases). The V end lost 5 bases, the J end lost 0 bases, and 10 bases lay between the germline ends. Germline V lookup: CDR1 SEHNR, CDR2 FQNEAQ (reference sequence). The CDR3 is 14 amino acids. CDR3 sequence reads: CASSVDSLNTEAFF. CDR3 in DNA: TGTGCCAGCAGCGTAGACAGTTTGAACACTGAAGCTTTCTTT.

This clonotype has more than one count but fewer than ten. V usage is TRBV20-1 and J usage is TRBJ2-3; tentatively, D is TRBD1 (6 bases). There are 14 residues in the CDR3. The ends were cut back, 6 bases at V and 0 bases at J, with 13 bases in the middle. Germline lookup yields CDR1 DFQATT and CDR2 SNEGSKA (reference sequence). The CDR3: CSAPPGDSTDTQYF. CDR3 in DNA: TGCAGTGCGCCGCCAGGGGACAGCACAGATACGCAGTATTTT.

The chain is built from TRBV10-3 and TRBJ1-4; D is unclear. V was pared by 2 bases and J by 8 bases, with 3 bases between. CDR3 length: 11 amino acids. Germline assignment: CDR1 ENHRY and CDR2 SYGVKD. The CDR3 coding sequence is TGTGCCATCAGTGAGGGAGAAAAACTGTTTTTT. It specifies CAISEGEKLFF.

The V and J genes are TRBV12-3 or TRBV12-4 and TRBJ2-1, with 8 bases aligning to TRBD1. With 8 bases clipped from V and 0 bases from J, the junction kept 6 bases outside the gene matches. This CDR3 has 15 residues. The CDR3 here is CASGPTGGSYNEQFF. The CDR3 region has the DNA TGTGCCAGCGGCCCCACAGGGGGCTCCTACAATGAGCAGTTCTTC.

V usage is TRBV5-1 and J usage is TRBJ2-7; D is possibly TRBD1 (5 bases). Deletions cut 0 bases from V and 3 bases from J, with 10 bases between. The length of the CDR3 is 14 residues. Germline V gene data show CDR1 as SGHRS and CDR2 as YFSETQ. The CDR3 sequence: CASSLAVTVYEQYF. The CDR3 DNA sequence: TGCGCCAGCAGCTTGGCGGTGACAGTCTACGAGCAGTACTTC.

This chain connects TRBV2 to TRBJ2-5; D not certain. Trimming shortened V by 11 bases and J by 5 bases, and 15 bases separated the two germline ends. This CDR3 has 12 residues. Germline V gives CDR1 SNHLY, CDR2 FYNNEI. CDR3 protein: CAGGAQAETQYF. The CDR3 nucleotides are TGTGCCGGTGGTGCTCAGGCGGAGACCCAGTACTTC.

This clonotype turned up a few times. CDR3 sequence (DNA): TGCGCCAGCAGCCAAGAGTGGGGATACGAGCAGTACTTC. Translation: CASSQEWGYEQYF. The rearrangement uses TRBV4-3 and TRBJ2-7, with D unresolved. Looked up from germline, CDR1 is LGHNA and CDR2 is YSLEER. V lost 0 bases, J lost 4 bases, and 7 bases lay in between. The CDR3 covers 13 residues.

A few counts support this clonotype. The V and J genes are TRBV12-3 or TRBV12-4 and TRBJ2-7; tentatively, D is TRBD1 (6 bases). The germline V and J ends were trimmed by 5 bases and 0 bases, with 14 bases remaining between them. The CDR3 extends over 15 amino acids. For the CDR3, the DNA is TGTGCCAGCAGTACCGACAGGATAAGCTCCTACGAGCAGTACTTC. Amino acid sequence: CASSTDRISSYEQYF.

The V and J genes are TRBV20-1 and TRBJ2-2; 14 bases are a match to TRBD2. There are 17 residues in the CDR3. V gave up 1 base and J gave up 0 bases; unmatched junction bases: 1. Germline V gene sequence: CDR1 DFQATT, CDR2 SNEGSKA (reference sequence). As DNA, the CDR3 is TGCAGTGCTAGAGGGACTAGCGGGGGGACGAACACCGGGGAGCTGTTTTTT. Its protein is CSARGTSGGTNTGELFF.

This clonotype was observed at least ten times. The rearrangement joins TRBV3-1 to TRBJ1-4; 7 nucleotides align to TRBD1. The germline gives CDR1 LGHDT, CDR2 YNNKEL (reference sequence). Trimming took 4 bases from V and 0 from J; bases not matched to a gene: 5. This CDR3 contains 16 residues. The CDR3 reads CASSPRQGPTNEKLFF. The CDR3 DNA reads TGTGCCAGCAGCCCAAGACAGGGACCAACTAATGAAAAACTGTTTTTT.

This chain uses TRBV6-6 with TRBJ2-7, with D maybe TRBD1 (6 bases). This CDR3 is 12 amino acids long. Per germline, CDR1 MNHNY and CDR2 SVGAGI (reference sequence). The V end was cut by 5 bases, the J end by 6 bases, with 11 bases between. The CDR3 sequence: CASSGDNSEQYF. CDR3 nucleotides: TGTGCCAGCAGTGGGGACAATAGCGAGCAGTACTTC.

The genes are TRBV6-1 and TRBJ2-7; no definite D call. Trimming cost V 1 base and J 0 bases, with 19 bases left between them. The germline V gene has CDR1 MNHNS and CDR2 SASEGT. This CDR3 has 18 amino acids. CDR3 protein: CASSEGSRLRRISYEQYF. DNA of the CDR3: TGTGCCAGCAGTGAAGGATCGCGCTTGCGGCGCATCTCCTACGAGCAGTACTTC.

The chain carries TRBV27 and TRBJ2-7, with 7 bases that match TRBD2. The V and J ends lost 2 bases and 2 bases, in that order; junction bases with no gene match: 6. Germline V CDR1 and CDR2: MNHEY, SMNVEV (reference sequence). The CDR3 contains 15 residues. CDR3 coding DNA: TGTGCCAGCAGTTTAAATCCGGGAGGCCCCTACGAGCAGTACTTC. It translates to CASSLNPGGPYEQYF.